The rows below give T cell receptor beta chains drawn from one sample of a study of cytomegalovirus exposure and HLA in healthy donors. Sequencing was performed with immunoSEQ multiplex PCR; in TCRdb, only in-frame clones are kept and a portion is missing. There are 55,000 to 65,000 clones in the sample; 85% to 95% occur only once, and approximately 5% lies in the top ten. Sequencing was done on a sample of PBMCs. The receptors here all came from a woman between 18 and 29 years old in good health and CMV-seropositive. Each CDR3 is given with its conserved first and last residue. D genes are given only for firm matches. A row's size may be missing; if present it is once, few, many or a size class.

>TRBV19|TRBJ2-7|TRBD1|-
CASRGGAKSYEQYF
TGTGCCAGTCGAGGGGGCGCGAAATCCTACGAGCAGTACTTC
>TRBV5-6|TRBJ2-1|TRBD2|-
CASSFGLAGEFEEQFF
TGTGCCAGCAGCTTCGGTTTAGCGGGAGAATTCGAAGAGCAGTTCTTC
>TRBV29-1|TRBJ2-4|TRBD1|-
CSVDAGYPGQPKNIQYF
TGCAGCGTTGATGCCGGATATCCGGGACAGCCCAAAAACATTCAGTACTTC
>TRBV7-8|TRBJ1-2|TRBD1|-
CASSFQGAGGYTF
TGTGCCAGCAGCTTCCAGGGGGCGGGAGGCTACACCTTC
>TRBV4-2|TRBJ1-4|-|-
CASSQEEGFREKLFF
TGTGCCAGCAGCCAAGAGGAGGGATTTAGAGAAAAACTGTTTTTT
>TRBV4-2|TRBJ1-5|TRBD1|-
CASSQLKTGVYGGGNQPQHF
TGTGCCAGCAGCCAACTGAAGACAGGGGTGTACGGAGGTGGCAATCAGCCCCAGCATTTT
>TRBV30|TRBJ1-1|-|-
CARQFLGTEAFF
TGTGCCCGACAGTTCCTAGGGACTGAAGCTTTCTTT
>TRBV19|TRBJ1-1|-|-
CASSIGLLEAFF
TGTGCCAGTAGTATAGGACTACTTGAAGCTTTCTTT
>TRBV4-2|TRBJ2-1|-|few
CASSQDLPGSYNEQFF
TGTGCCAGCAGCCAAGATCTCCCCGGCTCCTACAATGAGCAGTTCTTC
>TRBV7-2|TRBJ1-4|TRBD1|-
CASSSGQWGEKLFF
TGTGCCAGCAGCTCGGGACAGTGGGGTGAAAAACTGTTTTTT
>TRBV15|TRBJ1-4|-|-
CATSIQFAKLFF
TGTGCCACCAGCATCCAGTTCGCAAAACTGTTTTTT
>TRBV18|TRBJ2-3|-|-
CASSPPVDAGDTQYF
TGTGCCAGCTCACCACCGGTCGACGCGGGAGATACGCAGTATTTT
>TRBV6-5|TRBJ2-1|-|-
CASSYSGVYNEQFF
TGTGCCAGCAGTTACTCAGGGGTATACAATGAGCAGTTCTTC
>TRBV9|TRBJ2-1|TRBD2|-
CASRGEAYNEQFF
TGTGCCAGCCGGGGGGAGGCATACAATGAGCAGTTCTTC
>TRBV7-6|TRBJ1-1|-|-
CASSQHQNTEAFF
TGTGCCAGCAGCCAACACCAGAACACTGAAGCTTTCTTT
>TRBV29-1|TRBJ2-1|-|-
CSVAAVRGSYNEQFF
TGCAGCGTTGCTGCTGTCAGAGGCAGTTACAATGAGCAGTTCTTC
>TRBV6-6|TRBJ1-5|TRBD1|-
CASRVRTGGDQPQHF
TGTGCCAGCAGGGTCAGGACAGGGGGGGACCAGCCCCAGCATTTT
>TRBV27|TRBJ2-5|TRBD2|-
CASTSGGAETQYF
TGTGCCAGCACTAGCGGAGGTGCAGAGACCCAGTACTTC
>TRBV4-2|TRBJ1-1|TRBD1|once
CASSQDKLGQAAFF
TGTGCCAGCAGCCAAGACAAACTCGGACAGGCGGCTTTCTTT
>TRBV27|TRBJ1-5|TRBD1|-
CASSLSRGTGGLQPQHF
TGTGCCAGCAGTTTATCCCGGGGGACAGGGGGCCTTCAGCCCCAGCATTTT
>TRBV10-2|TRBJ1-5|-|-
CASATGFSNQPQHF
TGCGCCAGCGCGACCGGGTTTAGCAATCAGCCCCAGCATTTT
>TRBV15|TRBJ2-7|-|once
CATSRDPSYEQYF
TGTGCCACCAGCAGAGACCCATCCTACGAGCAGTACTTC
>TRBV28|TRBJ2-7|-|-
CASSFFSSSTYEQYF
TGTGCCAGCAGTTTTTTTAGTAGTAGCACCTACGAGCAGTACTTC
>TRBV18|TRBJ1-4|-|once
CASSDIKAGEKLFF
TGTGCCAGCTCAGACATAAAAGCGGGTGAAAAACTGTTTTTT
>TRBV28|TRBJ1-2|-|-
CASSFGIGAVNYGYTF
TGTGCCAGCAGTTTCGGAATAGGAGCAGTTAACTATGGCTACACCTTC
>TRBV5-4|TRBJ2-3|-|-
CASRDAGGTDTQYF
TGTGCCAGCAGGGATGCAGGGGGCACAGATACGCAGTATTTT
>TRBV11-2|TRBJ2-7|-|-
CASSLGANEQYF
TGTGCCAGCAGCCTAGGGGCCAACGAGCAGTACTTC
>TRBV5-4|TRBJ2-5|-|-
CASSLTGTLKETQYF
TGTGCCAGCAGCTTGACCGGGACACTCAAAGAGACCCAGTACTTC
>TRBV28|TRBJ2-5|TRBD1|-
CASSSGTGVEETQYF
TGTGCCAGCAGTTCCGGGACAGGGGTGGAAGAGACCCAGTACTTC
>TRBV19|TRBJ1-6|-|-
CASSINSNSPLHF
TGTGCCAGTAGTATAAACAGCAATTCACCCCTCCACTTT
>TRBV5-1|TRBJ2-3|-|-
CASSRGAGTDTQYF
TGCGCCAGCAGCCGGGGGGCAGGGACAGATACGCAGTATTTT
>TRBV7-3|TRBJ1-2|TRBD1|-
CASSLDREDLYGYTF
TGTGCCAGCAGCTTAGACAGGGAGGACCTCTATGGCTACACCTTC
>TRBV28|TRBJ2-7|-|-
CASSLAVTEQYF
TGTGCCAGCAGTTTAGCGGTAACCGAGCAGTACTTC
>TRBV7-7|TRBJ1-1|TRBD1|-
CASSPYRGADTEAFF
TGTGCCAGCAGCCCATACAGGGGGGCGGACACTGAAGCTTTCTTT
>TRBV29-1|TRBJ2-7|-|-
CSVEAGSYEQYF
TGCAGCGTTGAGGCCGGGTCCTACGAGCAGTACTTC
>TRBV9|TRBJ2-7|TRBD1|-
CASSGQGGYEQYF
TGTGCCAGCAGCGGACAGGGTGGCTACGAGCAGTACTTC
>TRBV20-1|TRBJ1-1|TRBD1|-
CSARGTVAFF
TGCAGTGCTCGGGGGACAGTCGCTTTCTTT
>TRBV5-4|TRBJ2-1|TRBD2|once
CASSLEGLAGDEQFF
TGTGCCAGCAGCTTGGAGGGACTAGCGGGAGATGAGCAGTTCTTC
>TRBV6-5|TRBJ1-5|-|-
CASSLGSNQPQHF
TGTGCCAGCAGCCTCGGGAGCAATCAGCCCCAGCATTTT
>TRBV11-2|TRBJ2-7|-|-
CASSLDPAREQYF
TGTGCCAGCAGCTTAGATCCCGCCAGGGAGCAGTACTTC
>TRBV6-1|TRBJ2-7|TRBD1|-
CASSERQGDEQYF
TGTGCCAGCAGTGAACGACAGGGAGACGAGCAGTACTTC
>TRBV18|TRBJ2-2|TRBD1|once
CASSPLRQGVTGELFF
TGTGCCAGCTCACCACTCCGACAGGGGGTCACCGGGGAGCTGTTTTTT
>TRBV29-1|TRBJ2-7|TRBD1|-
CSVGTGESYEQYF
TGCAGCGTTGGAACAGGGGAATCCTACGAGCAGTACTTC
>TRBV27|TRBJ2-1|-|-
CASSLSESDEQFF
TGTGCCAGCAGTTTATCGGAGAGTGATGAGCAGTTCTTC
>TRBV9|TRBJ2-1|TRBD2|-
CASSLGLAGAGEQFF
TGTGCCAGCAGCCTAGGACTAGCGGGGGCCGGTGAGCAGTTCTTC
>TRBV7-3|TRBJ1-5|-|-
CASSLRGGGDQPQHF
TGTGCCAGCAGCTTAAGGGGAGGTGGAGATCAGCCCCAGCATTTT
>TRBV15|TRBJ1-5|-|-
CATSRVRLLNQPQHF
TGTGCCACCAGCAGAGTAAGACTGCTGAATCAGCCCCAGCATTTT
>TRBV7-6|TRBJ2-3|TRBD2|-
CASSPGLVPKPDTQYF
TGTGCCAGCAGCCCCGGACTAGTCCCTAAGCCAGATACGCAGTATTTT
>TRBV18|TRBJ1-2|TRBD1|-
CASSPGQANYGYTF
TGTGCCAGCTCACCAGGACAGGCTAACTATGGCTACACCTTC
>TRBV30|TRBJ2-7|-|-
CAWSLRSEQYF
TGTGCCTGGTCCCTCAGGTCCGAGCAGTACTTC
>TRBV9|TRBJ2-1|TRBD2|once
CASSHSSTGTSVYNEQFF
TGTGCCAGCAGCCACAGTTCAACCGGGACTAGTGTCTACAATGAGCAGTTCTTC
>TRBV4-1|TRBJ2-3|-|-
CASSQEGEVRSTDTQYF
TGCGCCAGCAGCCAAGAGGGAGAGGTTAGATCCACAGATACGCAGTATTTT
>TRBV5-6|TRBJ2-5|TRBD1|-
CASSLQGLRETQYF
TGTGCCAGCAGCTTACAGGGGCTTCGGGAGACCCAGTACTTC
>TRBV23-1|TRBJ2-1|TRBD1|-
CASSQSGRTGGSRAHDREFF
TGCGCCAGCAGTCAATCGGGACGGACAGGGGGCTCTCGAGCCCATGATAGGGAGTTCTTC
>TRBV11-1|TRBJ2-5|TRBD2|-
CASSLLSGTETQYF
TGTGCCAGCAGCTTACTTAGCGGGACAGAGACCCAGTACTTC
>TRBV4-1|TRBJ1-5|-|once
CASSLGQGGNQPQHF
TGCGCCAGCAGCCTCGGCCAGGGTGGCAATCAGCCCCAGCATTTT
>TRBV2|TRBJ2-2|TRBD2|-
CARGLAGGPNTGELFF
TGTGCCAGGGGACTAGCGGGAGGGCCGAACACCGGGGAGCTGTTTTTT
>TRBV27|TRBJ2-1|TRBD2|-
CASRGLAGNNEQFF
TGTGCCAGCCGGGGACTAGCGGGGAACAATGAGCAGTTCTTC